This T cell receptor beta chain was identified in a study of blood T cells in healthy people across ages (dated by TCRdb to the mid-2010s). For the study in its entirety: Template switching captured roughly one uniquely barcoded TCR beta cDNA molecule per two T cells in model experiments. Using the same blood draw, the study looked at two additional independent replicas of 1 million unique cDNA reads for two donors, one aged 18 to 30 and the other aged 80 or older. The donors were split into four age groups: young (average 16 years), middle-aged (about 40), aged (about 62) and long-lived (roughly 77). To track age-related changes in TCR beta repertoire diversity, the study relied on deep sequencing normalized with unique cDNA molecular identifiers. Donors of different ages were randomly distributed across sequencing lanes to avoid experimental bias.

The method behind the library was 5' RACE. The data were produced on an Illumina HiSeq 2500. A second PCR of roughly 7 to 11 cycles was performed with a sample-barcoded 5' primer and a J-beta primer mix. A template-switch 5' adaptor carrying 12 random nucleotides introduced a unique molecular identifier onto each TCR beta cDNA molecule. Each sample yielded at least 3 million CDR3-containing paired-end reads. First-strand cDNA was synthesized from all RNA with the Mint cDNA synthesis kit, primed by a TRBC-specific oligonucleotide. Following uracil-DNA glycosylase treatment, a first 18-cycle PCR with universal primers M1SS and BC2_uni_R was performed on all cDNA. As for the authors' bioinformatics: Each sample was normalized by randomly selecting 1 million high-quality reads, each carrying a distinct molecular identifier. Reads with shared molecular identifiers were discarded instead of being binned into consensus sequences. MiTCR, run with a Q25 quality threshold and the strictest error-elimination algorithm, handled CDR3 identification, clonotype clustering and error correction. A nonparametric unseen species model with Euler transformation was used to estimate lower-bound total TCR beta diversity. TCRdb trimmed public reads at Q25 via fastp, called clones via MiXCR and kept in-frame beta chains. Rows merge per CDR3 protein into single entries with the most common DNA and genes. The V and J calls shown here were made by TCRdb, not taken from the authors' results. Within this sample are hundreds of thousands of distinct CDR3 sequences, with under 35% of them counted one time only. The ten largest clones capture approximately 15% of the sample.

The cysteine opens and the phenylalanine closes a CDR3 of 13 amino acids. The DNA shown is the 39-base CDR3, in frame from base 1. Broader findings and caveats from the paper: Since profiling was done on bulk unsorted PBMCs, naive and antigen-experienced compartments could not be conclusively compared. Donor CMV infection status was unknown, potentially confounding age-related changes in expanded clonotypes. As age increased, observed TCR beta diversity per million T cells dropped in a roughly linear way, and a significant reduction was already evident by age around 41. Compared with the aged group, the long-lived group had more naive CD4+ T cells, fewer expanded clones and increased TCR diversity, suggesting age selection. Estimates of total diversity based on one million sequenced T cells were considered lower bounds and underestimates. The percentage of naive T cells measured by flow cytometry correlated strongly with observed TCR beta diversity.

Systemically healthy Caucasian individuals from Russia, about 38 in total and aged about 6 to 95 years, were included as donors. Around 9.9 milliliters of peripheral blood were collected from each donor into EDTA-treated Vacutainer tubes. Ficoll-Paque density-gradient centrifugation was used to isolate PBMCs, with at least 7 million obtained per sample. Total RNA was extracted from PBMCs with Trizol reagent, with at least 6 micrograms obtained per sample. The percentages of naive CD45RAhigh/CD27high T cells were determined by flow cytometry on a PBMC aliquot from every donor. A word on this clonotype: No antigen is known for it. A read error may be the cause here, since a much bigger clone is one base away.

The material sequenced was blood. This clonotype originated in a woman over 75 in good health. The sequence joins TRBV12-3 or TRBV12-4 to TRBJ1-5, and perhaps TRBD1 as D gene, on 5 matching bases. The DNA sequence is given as TGTGCTAGCTGGTTCGGGGGTAATCAGCCCCAGCATTTT. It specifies CASWFGGNQPQHF.